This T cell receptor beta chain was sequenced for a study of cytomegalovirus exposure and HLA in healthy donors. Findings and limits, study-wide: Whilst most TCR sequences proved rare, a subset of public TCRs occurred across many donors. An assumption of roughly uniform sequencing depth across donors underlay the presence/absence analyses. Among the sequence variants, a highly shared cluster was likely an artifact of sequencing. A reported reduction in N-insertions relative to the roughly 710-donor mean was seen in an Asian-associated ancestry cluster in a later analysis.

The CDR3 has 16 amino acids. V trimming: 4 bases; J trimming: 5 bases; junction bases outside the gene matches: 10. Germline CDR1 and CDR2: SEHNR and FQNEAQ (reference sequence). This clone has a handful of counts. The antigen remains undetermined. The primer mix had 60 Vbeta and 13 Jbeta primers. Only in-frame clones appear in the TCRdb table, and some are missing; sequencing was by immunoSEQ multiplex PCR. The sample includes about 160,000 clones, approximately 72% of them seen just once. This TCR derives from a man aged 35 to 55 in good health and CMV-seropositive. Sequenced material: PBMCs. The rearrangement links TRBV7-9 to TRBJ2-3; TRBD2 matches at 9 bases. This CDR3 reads CASSYQGGGAKDTQYF. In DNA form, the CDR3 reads TGTGCCAGCAGCTACCAGGGCGGGGGGGCGAAAGATACGCAGTATTTT. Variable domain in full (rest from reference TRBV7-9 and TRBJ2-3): DTGVSQNPRHKITKRGQNVTFRCDPISEHNRLYWYRQTLGQGPEFLTYFQNEAQLEKSRLLSDRFSAERPKGSFSTLEIQRTEQGDSAMYLCASSYQGGGAKDTQYFGPGTRLTVL.